This paragraph reports one T cell receptor (beta chain). Antigen specificity is unknown. This CDR3 is 15 amino acids long. Trimming pared 7 bases from V and 2 bases from J, leaving 16 bases between. Germline V gives CDR1 MNHEY, CDR2 SVGEGT. The entry originates in a study of blood T cells in healthy people across ages. Study-wide results and limits: Diversity estimates from one million T cells were considered underestimates. Significant beta diversity loss was already apparent by age roughly 40, declining roughly linearly.

The authors ran a second PCR of about 6 to 11 cycles using a sample-barcoded 5' primer and a J-beta primer mix. TCRdb passed the 5' RACE reads through MiXCR, listing each CDR3 protein once. This sample has over 1.5 million distinct CDR3 sequences, with around half found just once. The sample consisted of blood. The receptor was isolated from a woman in her thirties or forties in good health. This chain uses TRBV6-2 or TRBV6-3 with TRBJ2-3, with D perhaps matching TRBD1 or TRBD2 (5 bases each). The chain's CDR3 is CASTRPGATTDTQYF. The DNA for the CDR3 is TGTGCCAGCACCCGGCCCGGGGCGACCACAGATACGCAGTATTTT.